A selection of T cell receptor beta chains follows, all from one sample in a study of blood T cell repertoires in COVID-19. Clones were read by immunoSEQ multiplex PCR, and TCRdb kept only the in-frame ones, dropping some. The repertoire holds 150,000 or so clones, with 85% as singletons. The source material was peripheral blood. These receptors were obtained from a human donor with acute or convalescent COVID-19. The donor label of this sample is uncertain. Both conserved end residues are part of each CDR3. The D gene is left open where the match is weak.

j_call | v_call | d_call | cdr3_aa
TRBJ1-5 | TRBV19 | . | CASSISPSQPQHF
TRBJ1-5 | TRBV9 | TRBD1 | CASSVDSSGGQPQHF
TRBJ1-4 | TRBV2 | . | CASSDRIIQNEKLFF
TRBJ1-5 | TRBV10-1 | . | CASAPELGQPQHF
TRBJ2-1 | TRBV4-3 | TRBD2 | CASSQATSGGPYNEQFF
TRBJ1-3 | TRBV5-4 | TRBD1 | CASSYPGGGNTIYF
TRBJ2-1 | TRBV5-4 | TRBD2 | CASRAGLAGRNEQFF
TRBJ1-3 | TRBV3-1/TRBV3-2 | . | CASSQAGQGGRGNTIYF
TRBJ1-6 | TRBV18 | TRBD1 | CASSPRDRESPLHF
TRBJ2-3 | TRBV5-4 | TRBD2 | CASSLGSGGATDTQYF
TRBJ1-2 | TRBV28 | . | CASSLTQGGYTF
TRBJ1-3 | TRBV24-1 | . | CATSDLGLWGSGNTIYF
TRBJ1-4 | TRBV5-1 | TRBD1 | CASSTGQATNEKLFF
TRBJ1-6 | TRBV4-2 | TRBD1 | CASSQDRGQTYNSPLHF
TRBJ1-2 | TRBV6-5 | . | CASITAWGPGAF
TRBJ1-3 | TRBV10-3 | TRBD1 | CAISEAPTGTGNTIYF
TRBJ1-2 | TRBV12-3/TRBV12-4 | . | CASTPTGHYGYTF
TRBJ1-3 | TRBV12-3/TRBV12-4 | . | CASTLSRNTIYF
TRBJ1-4 | TRBV30 | TRBD1 | CAWRVQGRTEKLFF
TRBJ1-2 | TRBV28 | . | CASSLPGQQGYTF
TRBJ2-7 | TRBV2 | . | CASSPIRDSPYEQYF
TRBJ1-1 | TRBV19 | . | CASSITLEGGAFF
TRBJ2-2 | TRBV4-1 | . | CASSYLAGELFF
TRBJ2-4 | TRBV7-2 | . | CASSLSATSGFWDIQYF
TRBJ1-2 | TRBV12-5 | . | CASGLGTVGYTF
TRBJ2-7 | TRBV6-6 | TRBD2 | CASTHGRQGRGEQYF
TRBJ1-5 | TRBV19 | TRBD1 | CASSTDRVVNQPQHF
TRBJ1-2 | TRBV10-3 | . | CAISAETYGYTF
TRBJ2-3 | TRBV11-3 | TRBD1 | CASSPGGRDTQYF
TRBJ2-5 | TRBV21-1 | . | CASSKEGTQLIQETQYF
TRBJ1-3 | TRBV30 | . | CAWSLSFSGNTIYF
TRBJ2-2 | TRBV11-3 | . | CASSFEGAGELFF
TRBJ2-5 | TRBV6-1 | . | CASRESVQETQYF
TRBJ2-7 | TRBV6-5 | TRBD2 | CASSYWGTGGEQYF
TRBJ1-6 | TRBV27 | . | CASSPGVPYNSPLHF
TRBJ1-2 | TRBV29-1 | TRBD1 | CSVEARDRGGGYTF